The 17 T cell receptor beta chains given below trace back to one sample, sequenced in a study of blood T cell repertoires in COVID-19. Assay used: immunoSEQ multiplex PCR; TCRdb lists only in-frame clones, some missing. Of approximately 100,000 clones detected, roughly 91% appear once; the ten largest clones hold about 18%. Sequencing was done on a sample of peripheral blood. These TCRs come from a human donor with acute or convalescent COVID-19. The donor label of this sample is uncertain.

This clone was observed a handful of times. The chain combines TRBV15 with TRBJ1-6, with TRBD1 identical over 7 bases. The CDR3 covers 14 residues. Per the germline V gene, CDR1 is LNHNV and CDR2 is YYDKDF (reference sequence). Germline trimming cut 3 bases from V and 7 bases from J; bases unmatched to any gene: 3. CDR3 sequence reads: CATSRNRGNSPLHF. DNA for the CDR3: TGTGCCACCAGCAGGAACAGGGGAAATTCACCCCTCCACTTT.

The CDR3 sequence is CATSDSGSGDGELFF. The CDR3 nucleotides read TGTGCCACCAGTGATTCCGGGAGTGGGGACGGGGAGCTGTTTTTT. J is TRBJ2-2 and V is TRBV24-1; D perhaps matches TRBD2 (6 bases). V lost 2 bases and J 7 bases, leaving 13 bases between the germline ends. Germline assignment: CDR1 KGHDR and CDR2 SFDVKD. This CDR3 has 15 amino acids.

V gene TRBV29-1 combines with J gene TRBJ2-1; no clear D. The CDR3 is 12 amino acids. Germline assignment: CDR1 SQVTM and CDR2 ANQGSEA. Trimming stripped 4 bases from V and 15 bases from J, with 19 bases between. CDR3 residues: CSVVLKEHGLFF. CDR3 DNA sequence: TGCAGCGTTGTTTTGAAGGAGCACGGGTTGTTCTTC.

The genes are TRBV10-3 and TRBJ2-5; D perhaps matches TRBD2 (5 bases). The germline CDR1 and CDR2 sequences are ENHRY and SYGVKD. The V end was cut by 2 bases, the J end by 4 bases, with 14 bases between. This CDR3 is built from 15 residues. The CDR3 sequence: CAISEGLKITETQYF. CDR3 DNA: TGTGCCATCAGTGAGGGACTTAAGATCACAGAGACCCAGTACTTC.

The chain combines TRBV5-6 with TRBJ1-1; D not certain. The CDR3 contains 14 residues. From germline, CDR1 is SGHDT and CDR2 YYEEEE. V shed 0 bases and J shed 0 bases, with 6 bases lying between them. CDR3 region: CASSLGQMNTEAFF. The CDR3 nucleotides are TGTGCCAGCAGCTTGGGGCAGATGAACACTGAAGCTTTCTTT.

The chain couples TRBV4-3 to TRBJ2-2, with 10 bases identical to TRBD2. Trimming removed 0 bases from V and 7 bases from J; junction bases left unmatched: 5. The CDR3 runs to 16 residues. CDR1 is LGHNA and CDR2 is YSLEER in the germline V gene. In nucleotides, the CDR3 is TGCGCCAGCAGCCAAGAATCTCTAGCGGGGGTCGGGGAGCTGTTTTTT. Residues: CASSQESLAGVGELFF.

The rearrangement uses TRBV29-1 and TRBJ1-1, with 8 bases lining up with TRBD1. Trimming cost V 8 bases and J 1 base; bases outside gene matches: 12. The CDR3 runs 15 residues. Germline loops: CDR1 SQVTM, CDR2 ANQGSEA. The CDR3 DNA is TGCAGCTTCCGACAGGGGCTTCTCTCGAACACTGAAGCTTTCTTT. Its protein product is CSFRQGLLSNTEAFF.

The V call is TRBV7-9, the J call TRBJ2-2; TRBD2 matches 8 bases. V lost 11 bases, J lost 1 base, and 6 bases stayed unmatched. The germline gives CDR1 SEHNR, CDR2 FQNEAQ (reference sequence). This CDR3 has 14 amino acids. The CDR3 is CALRTSGNTGELFF. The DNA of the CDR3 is TGTGCCCTCCGAACTAGCGGGAACACCGGGGAGCTGTTTTTT.

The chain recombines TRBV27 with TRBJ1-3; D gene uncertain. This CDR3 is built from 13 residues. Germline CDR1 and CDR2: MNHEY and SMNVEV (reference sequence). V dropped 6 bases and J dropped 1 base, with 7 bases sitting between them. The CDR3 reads CASRLLSGNTIYF. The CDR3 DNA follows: TGTGCCAGCAGGTTACTATCTGGAAACACCATATATTTT.

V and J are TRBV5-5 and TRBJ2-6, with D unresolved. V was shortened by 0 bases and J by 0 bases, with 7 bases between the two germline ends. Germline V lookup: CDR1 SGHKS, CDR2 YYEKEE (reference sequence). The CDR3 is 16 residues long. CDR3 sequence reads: CASSLVGSSGANVLTF. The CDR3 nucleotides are TGTGCCAGCAGCTTGGTGGGCAGCTCTGGGGCCAACGTCCTGACTTTC.

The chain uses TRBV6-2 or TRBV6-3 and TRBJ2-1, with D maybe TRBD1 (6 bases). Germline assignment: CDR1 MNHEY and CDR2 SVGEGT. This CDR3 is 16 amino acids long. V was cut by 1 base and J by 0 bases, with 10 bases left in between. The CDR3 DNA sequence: TGTGCCAGCAGTTACTACAGGGCTGGCTCCTACAATGAGCAGTTCTTC. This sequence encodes CASSYYRAGSYNEQFF.

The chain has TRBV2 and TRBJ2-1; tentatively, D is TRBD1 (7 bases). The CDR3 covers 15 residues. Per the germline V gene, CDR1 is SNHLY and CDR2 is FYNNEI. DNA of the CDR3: TGTGGTACAAGTCGGAGGGGGCCTCAATACAATGAGCAGTTCTTC. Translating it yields CGTSRRGPQYNEQFF.

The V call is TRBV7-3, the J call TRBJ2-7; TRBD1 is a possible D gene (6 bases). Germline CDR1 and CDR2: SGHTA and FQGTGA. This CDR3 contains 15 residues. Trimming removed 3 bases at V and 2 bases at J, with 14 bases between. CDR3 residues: CASSFQPTGPYEQYF. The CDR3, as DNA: TGTGCCAGCAGCTTTCAGCCGACAGGTCCCTACGAGCAGTACTTC.

The CDR3 reads CASKWARNYGYTF. The CDR3 nucleotides read TGTGCCAGCAAGTGGGCGCGTAACTATGGCTACACCTTC. The chain is built from TRBV6-5 and TRBJ1-2, with unresolved D. The CDR3 contains 13 residues. Trimming removed 7 bases from V and 1 base from J, with 10 bases in between. Germline V CDR1 and CDR2: MNHEY, SVGAGI.

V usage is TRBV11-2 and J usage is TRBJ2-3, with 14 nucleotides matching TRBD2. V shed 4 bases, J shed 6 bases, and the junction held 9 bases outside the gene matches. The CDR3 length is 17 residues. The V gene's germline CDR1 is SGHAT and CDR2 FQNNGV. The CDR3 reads CASSSGTSGGGLDTQYF. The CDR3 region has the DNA TGTGCCAGCAGCTCGGGGACTAGCGGGGGTGGGTTGGATACGCAGTATTTT.

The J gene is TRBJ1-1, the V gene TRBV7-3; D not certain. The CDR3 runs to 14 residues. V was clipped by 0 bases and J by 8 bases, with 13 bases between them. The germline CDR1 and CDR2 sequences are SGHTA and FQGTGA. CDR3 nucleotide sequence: TGTGCCAGCAGCTTAACCCCGGCGGCTACCGAAGCTTTCTTT. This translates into CASSLTPAATEAFF.

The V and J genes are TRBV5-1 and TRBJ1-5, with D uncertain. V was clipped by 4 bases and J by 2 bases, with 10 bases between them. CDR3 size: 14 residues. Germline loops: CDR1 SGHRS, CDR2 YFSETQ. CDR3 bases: TGCGCCAGCAGCCGCGTACCGGGCAATCAGCCCCAGCATTTT. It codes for CASSRVPGNQPQHF.